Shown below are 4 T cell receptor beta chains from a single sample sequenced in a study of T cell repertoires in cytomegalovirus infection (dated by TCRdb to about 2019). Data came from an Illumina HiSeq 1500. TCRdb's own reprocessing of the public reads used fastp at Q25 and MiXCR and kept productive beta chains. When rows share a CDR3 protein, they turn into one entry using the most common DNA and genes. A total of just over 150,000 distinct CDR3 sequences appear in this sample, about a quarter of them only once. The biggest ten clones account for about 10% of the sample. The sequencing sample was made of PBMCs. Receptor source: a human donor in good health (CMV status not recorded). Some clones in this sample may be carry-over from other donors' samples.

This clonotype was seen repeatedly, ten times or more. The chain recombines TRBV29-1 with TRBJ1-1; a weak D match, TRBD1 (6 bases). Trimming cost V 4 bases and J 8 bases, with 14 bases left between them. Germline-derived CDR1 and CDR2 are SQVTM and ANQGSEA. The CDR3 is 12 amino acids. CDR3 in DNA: TGCAGCGTTGGTTTTTCGGACAGCGAAGCTTTCTTT. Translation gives CSVGFSDSEAFF. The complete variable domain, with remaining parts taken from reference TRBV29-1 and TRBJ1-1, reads SAVISQKPSRDICQRGTSLTIQCQVDSQVTMMFWYRQQPGQSLTLIATANQGSEATYESGFVIDKFPISRPNLTFSTLTVSNMSPEDSSIYLCSVGFSDSEAFFGQGTRLTVV.

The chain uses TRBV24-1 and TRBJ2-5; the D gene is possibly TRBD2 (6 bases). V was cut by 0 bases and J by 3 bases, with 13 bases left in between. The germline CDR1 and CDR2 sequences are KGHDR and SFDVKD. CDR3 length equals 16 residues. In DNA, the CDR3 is TGTGCCACCAGTGATTTGTCGGGACTCGGCAAAGAGACCCAGTACTTC. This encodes CATSDLSGLGKETQYF.

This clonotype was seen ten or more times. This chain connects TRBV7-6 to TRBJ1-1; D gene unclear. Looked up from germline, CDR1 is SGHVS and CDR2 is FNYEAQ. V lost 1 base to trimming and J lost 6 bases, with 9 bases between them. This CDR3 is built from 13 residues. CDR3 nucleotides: TGTGCCAGCAGCTTAGAACCGAGGGCTGAAGCTTTCTTT. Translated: CASSLEPRAEAFF.

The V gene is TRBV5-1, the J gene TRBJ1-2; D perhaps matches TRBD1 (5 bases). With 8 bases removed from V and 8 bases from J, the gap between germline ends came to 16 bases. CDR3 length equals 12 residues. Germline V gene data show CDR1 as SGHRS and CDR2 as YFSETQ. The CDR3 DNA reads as TGCGCCAGAAGCCCAGACAGTTACGGCTACACCTTC. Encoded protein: CARSPDSYGYTF.